Below, 23 T cell receptor beta chains from the same sample are listed, as sequenced in a study of brain T cells in children with intractable seizures (dated by TCRdb to 2020 to 2022). The library came from the immunoSEQ multiplex PCR assay. TCRdb carries this immuneACCESS record with in-frame sequences only. Its versions omit some clonotypes, under half of them owing to an unresolved V gene in the studies checked, with the rest unexplained. Across this sample there are about 340,000 clones, with about 94% seen only once. Clones ranked in the top ten supply roughly 5.8% of the sample. Sample time point, as interpreted from the label and publication: blood from clinic visit 5 months post-surgery; TSC patient then seizure free. Sequences were derived from peripheral blood, sampled about 5 months after surgery. The receptors shown here come from a boy in the first two years of life with tuberous sclerosis and intractable seizures.

The chain has TRBV7-9 and TRBJ1-2; D ambiguous. Trimming stripped 2 bases from V and 8 bases from J, with 12 bases between. The V gene's germline CDR1 is SEHNR and CDR2 FQNEAQ (reference sequence). The CDR3 is 13 amino acids. The DNA of the CDR3 is TGTGCCAGCAGCTTATTTACGGTGTTAGGCTACACCTTC. It codes for CASSLFTVLGYTF.

This chain connects TRBV19 to TRBJ2-7; 8 nucleotides align to TRBD1. The CDR3 sequence is 17 residues long. The V and J ends lost 2 bases and 0 bases, in that order; junction bases with no gene match: 9. Germline CDR1 is LNHDA and CDR2 is SQIVND (reference sequence). The CDR3 reads CASSISGTGLSSYEQYF. CDR3 coding DNA: TGTGCCAGTAGTATATCCGGGACAGGCCTGAGCTCCTACGAGCAGTACTTC.

This chain connects TRBV19 to TRBJ2-1; D may be TRBD1 (6 bases). CDR3 length equals 14 residues. Per the germline V gene, CDR1 is LNHDA and CDR2 is SQIVND (reference sequence). The V end lost 2 bases, the J end lost 3 bases, and 8 bases lay between the germline ends. This chain's CDR3 is CASSIRDNYNEQFF. CDR3 DNA sequence: TGTGCCAGTAGTATAAGGGACAACTACAATGAGCAGTTCTTC. Looking up the rest from reference TRBV19 and TRBJ2-1 gives the full variable domain: DGGITQSPKYLFRKEGQNVTLSCEQNLNHDAMYWYRQDPGQGLRLIYYSQIVNDFQKGDIAEGYSVSREKKESFPLTVTSAQKNPTAFYLCASSIRDNYNEQFFGPGTRLTVL.

The chain combines TRBV16 with TRBJ1-5; possibly TRBD1 for D (6 bases). The CDR3 consists of 14 residues. CDR1 is KGHSY, CDR2 FQNENV, per germline. Between the trimmed V and J ends, which lost 2 bases and 2 bases, there was a span of 7 bases. The CDR3 loop reads CASSQRQGNQPQHF. CDR3 sequence (DNA): TGTGCCAGCAGCCAAAGACAGGGCAATCAGCCCCAGCATTTT.

This clone was recorded only once. No conserved phenylalanine or tryptophan ends this CDR3, so it is likely a read error. The DNA is omitted, as the CDR3 cannot be located on it reliably, and the CDR3 follows TCRdb's listing. The rearrangement joins TRBV24-1 to TRBJ2-7; the DNA was not compared with TRBD2, the D call given in the table. Germline values: CDR1 KGHDR, CDR2 SFDVKD. The CDR3 is 11 amino acids long, termini counted. The CDR3 sequence: CATPGKNSVDP.

This clone was counted once. The genes are TRBV13 and TRBJ1-1, with D maybe TRBD1 (5 bases). The CDR3 sequence is 13 residues long. Germline V CDR1 and CDR2: PRHDT, FYEKMQ (reference sequence). Trimming pared 3 bases from V and 1 base from J, leaving 6 bases between. CDR3 sequence: CASSFRENTEAFF. CDR3 sequence (DNA): TGTGCCAGCAGCTTCAGGGAGAACACTGAAGCTTTCTTT. Looking up the rest from reference TRBV13 and TRBJ1-1 gives the full variable domain: AAGVIQSPRHLIKEKRETATLKCYPIPRHDTVYWYQQGPGQDPQFLISFYEKMQSDKGSIPDRFSAQQFSDYHSELNMSSLELGDSALYFCASSFRENTEAFFGQGTRLTVV.

The chain joins TRBV2 to TRBJ2-1; 10 positions agree with TRBD2. The germline V gene encodes CDR1 SNHLY and CDR2 FYNNEI. The CDR3 is made up of 18 amino acids. Trimming took 2 bases from V and 1 from J; bases not matched to a gene: 8. The CDR3 DNA reads TGTGCCAGCAGTGAAAAGGGTAGCGGGAGGATGTCCTACAATGAGCAGTTCTTC. The encoded protein is CASSEKGSGRMSYNEQFF.

The gene calls are TRBV4-2 and TRBJ2-7; D call uncertain. V was cut by 0 bases and J by 2 bases, with 14 bases left in between. Germline V lookup: CDR1 LGHNA, CDR2 YNFKEQ. This CDR3 has 16 residues. This CDR3 reads CASSQEAGSGPYEQYF. The CDR3 DNA reads as TGTGCCAGCAGCCAAGAGGCTGGATCCGGACCCTACGAGCAGTACTTC.

This sequence joins TRBV18 and TRBJ1-2; D perhaps matches TRBD1 (6 bases). V lost 0 bases and J 4 bases, leaving 15 bases between the germline ends. Germline loops: CDR1 KGHSH, CDR2 LQKENI. The CDR3 covers 16 residues. The CDR3 nucleotides read TGTGCCAGCTCACCACCCCGAGCGGGACAAATCTATGGCTACACCTTC. Translation gives CASSPPRAGQIYGYTF.

The rearrangement joins TRBV2 to TRBJ2-1, with D hard to call. The germline V and J ends were trimmed by 6 bases and 5 bases, with 2 bases remaining between them. CDR3 size: 10 residues. Germline V gene lookup returns CDR1 SNHLY and CDR2 FYNNEI. The CDR3 spells CASRNNEQFF. The CDR3, as DNA: TGTGCCAGCAGAAACAATGAGCAGTTCTTC.

The genes are TRBV9 and TRBJ2-5; D is perhaps TRBD2 (6 bases). The germline gives CDR1 SGDLS, CDR2 YYNGEE. V dropped 4 bases and J dropped 5 bases, with 12 bases sitting between them. The CDR3 loop spans 13 amino acids. Written as DNA, the CDR3 is TGTGCCAGCAGCCCACGGGGGTGGGAGACCCAGTACTTC. Its protein is CASSPRGWETQYF. The full variable domain, rest sourced from reference TRBV9 and TRBJ2-5, is DSGVTQTPKHLITATGQRVTLRCSPRSGDLSVYWYQQSLDQGLQFLIQYYNGEERAKGNILERFSAQQFPDLHSELNLSSLELGDSALYFCASSPRGWETQYFGPGTRLLVL.

The rearrangement uses TRBV5-1 and TRBJ2-7; 10 bases are a match to TRBD2. Germline V gene sequence: CDR1 SGHRS, CDR2 YFSETQ. The CDR3 spans 14 residues. J gave up 6 bases and V 0 bases, and 3 bases lay outside the gene matches. The CDR3 DNA follows: TGCGCCAGCAGCTTGGCACTAGCGGGACCCGAGCAGTACTTC. This codes for CASSLALAGPEQYF.

The J gene is TRBJ2-7, the V gene TRBV20-1; D may be TRBD2 (6 bases). V was cut by 3 bases and J by 3 bases, with 15 bases left in between. This CDR3 region has 14 residues. CDR1 and CDR2 (germline): DFQATT, SNEGSKA (reference sequence). The CDR3 reads CSASHRLVSYEQYF. The CDR3, as DNA: TGCAGTGCTAGTCACCGACTAGTCAGCTACGAGCAGTACTTC.

The chain employs TRBV4-1 and TRBJ2-1, with D perhaps matching TRBD2 (5 bases). CDR3 size: 12 residues. Per the germline V gene, CDR1 is MGHRA and CDR2 is YSYEKL. Trimming shortened V by 1 base and J by 11 bases, and 9 bases separated the two germline ends. CDR3 residues: CASSQGTGKQFF. The CDR3 coding sequence is TGCGCCAGCAGCCAAGGGACGGGGAAGCAGTTCTTC.

CDR3 sequence: CASSEYYRGETQYF. DNA for the CDR3: TGTGCCAGCAGTGAATATTACAGGGGTGAGACCCAGTACTTC. The chain couples TRBV25-1 to TRBJ2-5, with 7 positions matching TRBD1. V was pared by 0 bases and J by 5 bases, with 3 bases of the junction left unmatched. The germline V gene encodes CDR1 MGHDK and CDR2 SYGVNS. The CDR3 runs 14 residues. The full variable domain, rest sourced from reference TRBV25-1 and TRBJ2-5, is EADIYQTPRYLVIGTGKKITLECSQTMGHDKMYWYQQDPGMELHLIHYSYGVNSTEKGDLSSESTVSRIRTEHFPLTLESARPSHTSQYLCASSEYYRGETQYFGPGTRLLVL.

This clone has just one count. The chain links TRBV5-1 to TRBJ1-5; D not certain. The CDR3 contains 14 residues. The V gene's germline CDR1 is SGHRS and CDR2 YFSETQ. The ends were cut back, 4 bases at V and 3 bases at J, with 11 bases in the middle. The CDR3 protein is CASSPTDPNQPQHF. CDR3 sequence (DNA): TGCGCCAGCAGCCCCACGGACCCCAATCAGCCCCAGCATTTT.

The J gene is TRBJ2-1, the V gene TRBV14, with TRBD2 identical over 7 bases. This CDR3 comprises 15 residues. V lost 0 bases, J lost 9 bases, and 8 bases stayed unmatched. The germline gives CDR1 SGHDN, CDR2 FVKESK. The DNA of the CDR3 is TGTGCCAGCAGCCAAGAAGGGGCTAGCGGTAGTGAGCAGTTCTTC. Translated, it gives CASSQEGASGSEQFF.

CDR3 in amino acids: CASTTQGSGTEAFF. CDR3 coding DNA: TGTGCCAGTACTACACAGGGAAGCGGCACTGAAGCTTTCTTT. This sequence joins TRBV19 and TRBJ1-1; weak D call: TRBD1 (6 bases). The length of the CDR3 is 14 residues. Germline CDR1 reads LNHDA; CDR2 reads SQIVND (reference sequence). Trimming removed 7 bases at V and 4 bases at J, with 16 bases between.

The rearrangement joins TRBV9 to TRBJ2-5, with 14 bases fitting TRBD2. With V trimmed by 2 bases and J by 2 bases, 8 bases remained unmatched. Germline V lookup: CDR1 SGDLS, CDR2 YYNGEE. The CDR3 runs to 18 residues. CDR3 loop: CASSVGPGLAGEQETQYF. In DNA form, the CDR3 reads TGTGCCAGCAGCGTGGGGCCGGGACTAGCGGGGGAGCAAGAGACCCAGTACTTC.

J is TRBJ2-5 and V is TRBV7-9; the match to TRBD1 covers 9 bases. The trim removed 2 bases at V and 5 bases at J, leaving 9 bases unmatched. This CDR3 spans 16 amino acids. Germline values: CDR1 SEHNR, CDR2 FQNEAQ (reference sequence). CDR3 nucleotides: TGTGCCAGCAGCTTACTATACCCCGGGACAGGGGAGACCCAGTACTTC. Its protein is CASSLLYPGTGETQYF.

This clone came up once. The rearrangement uses TRBV3-1 (or the pseudogene TRBV3-2) and TRBJ2-7; 8 nucleotides align to TRBD1. V shed 4 bases and J 3 bases; nucleotides not matched to a gene: 5. Germline CDR1 LGHDT, CDR2 YNNKEL (reference sequence). The CDR3 sequence is 14 residues long. The CDR3 reads CASSPGTGLYEQYF. DNA for the CDR3: TGTGCCAGCAGCCCTGGGACAGGCCTCTACGAGCAGTACTTC.

The rearrangement joins TRBV2 to TRBJ2-5; 10 nucleotides line up with TRBD2. Germline loops: CDR1 SNHLY, CDR2 FYNNEI. CDR3 size: 18 residues. J gave up 4 bases and V 1 base, and 12 bases lay outside the gene matches. The CDR3 loop reads CASSEVALAGVAGETQYF. The DNA for the CDR3 is TGTGCCAGCAGTGAAGTCGCCCTAGCGGGGGTTGCTGGAGAGACCCAGTACTTC.

The chain has TRBV9 and TRBJ2-1; D possibly corresponds to TRBD1 (5 bases). In germline, CDR1 is SGDLS, CDR2 YYNGEE. Trimming cost V 3 bases and J 8 bases, with 15 bases left between them. There are 14 residues in the CDR3. For the CDR3, the DNA is TGTGCCAGCAGCGCCGCGCTCACAGGTGATGAGCAGTTCTTC. Amino acids: CASSAALTGDEQFF.